This T cell receptor beta chain originates from a study of T cells after yellow fever vaccination. Study at large: Preparation of fractions with low cell numbers was performed using SMART-Seq v4 Ultra Low Input.

CDR3 length: 18 residues. From germline, CDR1 is MNHEY and CDR2 SVGEGT. Trimming left V 0 bases short and J 2 bases short, with 17 bases between. Notes on the study in general: Peaking on day 5 versus 15, the secondary response was faster but weaker. Subsequent booster samples again held most clones from primary vaccination (96% CD4, nearly 90% CD8). Across the CD4 and CD8 compartments, a small share of clonotypes was present in both.

MiXCR was run by TCRdb on the 5' RACE reads, yielding one entry per CDR3 protein. Among about 340,000 distinct CDR3 sequences listed, roughly an eighth were seen once. A word on this clonotype: The antigen is not known.

Here the sequenced sample was CD4+ T cells sorted from PBMCs, taken 15 days after the yellow fever booster vaccination. This chain connects TRBV6-2 or TRBV6-3 to TRBJ2-1; D not certain. This receptor was taken from a man younger than 35 who received the YFV17D yellow fever vaccine. The CDR3 sequence is CASSYSRRVGITYNEQFF. The CDR3, as DNA: TGTGCCAGCAGTTACTCGAGACGGGTAGGGATAACCTACAATGAGCAGTTCTTC.